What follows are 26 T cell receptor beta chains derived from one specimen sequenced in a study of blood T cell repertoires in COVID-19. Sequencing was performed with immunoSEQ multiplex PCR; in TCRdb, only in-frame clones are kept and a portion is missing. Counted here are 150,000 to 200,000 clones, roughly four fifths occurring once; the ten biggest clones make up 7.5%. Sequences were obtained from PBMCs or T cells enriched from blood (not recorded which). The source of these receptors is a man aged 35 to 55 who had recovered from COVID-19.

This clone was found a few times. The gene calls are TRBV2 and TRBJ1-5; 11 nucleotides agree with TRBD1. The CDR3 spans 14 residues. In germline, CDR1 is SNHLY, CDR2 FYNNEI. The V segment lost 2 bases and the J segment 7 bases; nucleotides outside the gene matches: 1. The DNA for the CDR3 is TGTGCCAGCAGTGAACGGACAGGGGGCCAGCCCCAGCATTTT. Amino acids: CASSERTGGQPQHF.

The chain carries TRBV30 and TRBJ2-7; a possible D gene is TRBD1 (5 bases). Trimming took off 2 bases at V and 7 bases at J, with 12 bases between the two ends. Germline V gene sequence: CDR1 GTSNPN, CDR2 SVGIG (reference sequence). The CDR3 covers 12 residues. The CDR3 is CAWSKNQGEQYF. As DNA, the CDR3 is TGTGCCTGGAGTAAGAATCAGGGAGAGCAGTACTTC.

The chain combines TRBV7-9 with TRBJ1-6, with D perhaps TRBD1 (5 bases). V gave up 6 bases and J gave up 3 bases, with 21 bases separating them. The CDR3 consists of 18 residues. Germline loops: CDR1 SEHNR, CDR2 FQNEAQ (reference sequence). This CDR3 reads CASRPGGQGLNYNSPLHF. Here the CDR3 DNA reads TGTGCCAGCAGGCCCGGTGGGCAGGGACTCAACTATAATTCACCCCTCCACTTT.

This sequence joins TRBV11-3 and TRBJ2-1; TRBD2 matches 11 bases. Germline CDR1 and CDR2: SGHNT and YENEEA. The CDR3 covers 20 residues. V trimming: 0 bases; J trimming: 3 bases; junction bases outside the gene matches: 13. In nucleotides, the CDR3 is TGTGCCAGCAGCTTAGACTCGGTTGGACTAGCGGGCGGATACTACAATGAGCAGTTCTTC. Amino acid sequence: CASSLDSVGLAGGYYNEQFF.

The CDR3: CASSRDREVYGYTF. Here the CDR3 DNA reads TGTGCCAGCAGTCGGGACAGGGAGGTCTATGGCTACACCTTC. The V gene is TRBV9, the J gene TRBJ1-2; 9 nucleotides line up with TRBD1. The CDR3 length is 14 residues. Germline CDR1 reads SGDLS; CDR2 reads YYNGEE. The ends lost 5 bases at V and 4 bases at J; junction bases unmatched: 6.

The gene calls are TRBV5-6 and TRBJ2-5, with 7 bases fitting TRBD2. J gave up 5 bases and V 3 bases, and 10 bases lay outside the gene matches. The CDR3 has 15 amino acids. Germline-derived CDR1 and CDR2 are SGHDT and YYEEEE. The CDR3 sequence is CASSSSGGSGETQYF. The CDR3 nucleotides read TGTGCCAGCAGCTCCTCGGGAGGCTCCGGGGAGACCCAGTACTTC.

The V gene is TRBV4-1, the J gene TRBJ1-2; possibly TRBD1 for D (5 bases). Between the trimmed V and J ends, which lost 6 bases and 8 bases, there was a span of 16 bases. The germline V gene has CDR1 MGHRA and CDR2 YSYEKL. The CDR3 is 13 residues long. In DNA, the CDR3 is TGCGCCAGCAGAACAAACTCAGGGAACGGCTACACCTTC. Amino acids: CASRTNSGNGYTF.

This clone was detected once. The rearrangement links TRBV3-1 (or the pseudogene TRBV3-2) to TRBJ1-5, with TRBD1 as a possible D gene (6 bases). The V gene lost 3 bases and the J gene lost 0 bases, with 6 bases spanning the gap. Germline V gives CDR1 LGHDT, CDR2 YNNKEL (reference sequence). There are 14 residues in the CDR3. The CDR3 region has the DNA TGTGCCAGCAGCCAGGGGGCTAGCAATCAGCCCCAGCATTTT. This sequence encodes CASSQGASNQPQHF.

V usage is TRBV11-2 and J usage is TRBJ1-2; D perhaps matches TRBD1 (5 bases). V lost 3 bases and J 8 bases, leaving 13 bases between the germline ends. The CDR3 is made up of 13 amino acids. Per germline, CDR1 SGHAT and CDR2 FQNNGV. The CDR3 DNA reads TGTGCCAGCAGCTTTATTTCAGGGTTGGGCTACACCTTC. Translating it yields CASSFISGLGYTF.

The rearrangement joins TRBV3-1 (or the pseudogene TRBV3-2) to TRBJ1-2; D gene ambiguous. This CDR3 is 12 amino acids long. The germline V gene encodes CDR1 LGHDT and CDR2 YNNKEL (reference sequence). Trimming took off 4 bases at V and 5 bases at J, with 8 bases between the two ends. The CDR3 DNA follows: TGTGCCAGCAGCCGGACGGGGTATGGCTACACCTTC. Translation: CASSRTGYGYTF.

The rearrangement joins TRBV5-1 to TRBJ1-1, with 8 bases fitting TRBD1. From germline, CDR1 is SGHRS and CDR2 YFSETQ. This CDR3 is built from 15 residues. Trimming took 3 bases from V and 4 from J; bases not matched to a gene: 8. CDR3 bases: TGCGCCAGCAGCTCTCGTCAGGGGGCGCGCACTGAAGCTTTCTTT. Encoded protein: CASSSRQGARTEAFF.

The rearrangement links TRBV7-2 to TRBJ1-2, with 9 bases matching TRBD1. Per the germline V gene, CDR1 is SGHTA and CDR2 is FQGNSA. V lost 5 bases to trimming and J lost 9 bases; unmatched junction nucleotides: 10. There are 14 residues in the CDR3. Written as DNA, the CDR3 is TGTGCCAGCAGCCCGGGACAGGGTGGAGTGAGCTACACCTTC. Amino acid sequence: CASSPGQGGVSYTF.

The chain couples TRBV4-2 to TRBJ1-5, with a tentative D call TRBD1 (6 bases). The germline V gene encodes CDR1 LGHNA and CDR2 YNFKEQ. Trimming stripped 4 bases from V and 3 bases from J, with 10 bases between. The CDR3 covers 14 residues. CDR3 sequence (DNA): TGTGCCAGCAGCCGAGACAGGTCCAATCAGCCCCAGCATTTT. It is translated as CASSRDRSNQPQHF.

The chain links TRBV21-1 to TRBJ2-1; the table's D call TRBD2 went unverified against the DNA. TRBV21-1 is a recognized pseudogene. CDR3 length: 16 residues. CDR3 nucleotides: TGTGCCAGCAGCCGGCAGCGGGATAGCTCCTACAATGAGCAGTTCTTC. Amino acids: CASSRQRDSSYNEQFF.

The CDR3 here is CATSSRQGVRYGYTF. CDR3 sequence (DNA): TGTGCCACCAGCAGTCGACAGGGGGTTAGGTATGGCTACACCTTC. The chain is built from TRBV15 and TRBJ1-2; 9 nucleotides match TRBD1. From germline, CDR1 is LNHNV and CDR2 YYDKDF (reference sequence). Germline trimming cut 3 bases from V and 5 bases from J; bases unmatched to any gene: 7. The CDR3 runs to 15 residues.

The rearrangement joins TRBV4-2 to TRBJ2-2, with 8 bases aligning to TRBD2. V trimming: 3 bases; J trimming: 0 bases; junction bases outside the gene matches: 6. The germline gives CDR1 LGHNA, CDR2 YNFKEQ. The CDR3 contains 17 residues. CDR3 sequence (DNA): TGTGCCAGCAGCCAGGGGAGCGGGGGCGCGAACACCGGGGAGCTGTTTTTT. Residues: CASSQGSGGANTGELFF.

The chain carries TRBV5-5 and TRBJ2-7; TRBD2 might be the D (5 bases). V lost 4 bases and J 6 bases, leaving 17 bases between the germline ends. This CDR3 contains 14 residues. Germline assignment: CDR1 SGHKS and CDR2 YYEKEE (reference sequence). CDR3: CASSRGLQPSEQYF. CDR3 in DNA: TGTGCCAGCAGCCGGGGTTTGCAGCCGAGCGAGCAGTACTTC.

The CDR3 DNA reads TGCGCCAGCAGTGACACTCTGGGGCAGACCCAGTACTTC. As protein: CASSDTLGQTQYF. J is TRBJ2-5 and V is TRBV10-1; D is perhaps TRBD1 (5 bases). CDR3 size: 13 residues. Germline-derived CDR1 and CDR2 are WNHNN and SYGVQD (reference sequence). Deletions cut 3 bases from V and 6 bases from J, with 11 bases between.

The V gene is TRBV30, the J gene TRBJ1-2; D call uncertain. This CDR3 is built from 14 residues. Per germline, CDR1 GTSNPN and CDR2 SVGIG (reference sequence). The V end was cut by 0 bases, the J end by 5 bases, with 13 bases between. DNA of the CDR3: TGTGCCTGGAGTGTACTGGGCAGCCGGTATGGCTACACCTTC. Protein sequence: CAWSVLGSRYGYTF.

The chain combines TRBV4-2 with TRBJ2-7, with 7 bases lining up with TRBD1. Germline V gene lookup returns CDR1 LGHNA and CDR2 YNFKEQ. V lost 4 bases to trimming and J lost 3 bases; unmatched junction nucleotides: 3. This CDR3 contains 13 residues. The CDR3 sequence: CASSRTGDYEQYF. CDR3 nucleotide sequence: TGTGCCAGCAGCCGTACAGGGGACTACGAGCAGTACTTC.

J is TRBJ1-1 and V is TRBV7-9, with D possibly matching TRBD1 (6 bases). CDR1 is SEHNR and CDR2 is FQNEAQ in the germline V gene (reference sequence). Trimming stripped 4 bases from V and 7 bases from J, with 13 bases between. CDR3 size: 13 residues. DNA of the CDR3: TGTGCCAGCAGCTACAGGGAGGGGGTTGAAGCTTTCTTT. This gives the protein CASSYREGVEAFF.

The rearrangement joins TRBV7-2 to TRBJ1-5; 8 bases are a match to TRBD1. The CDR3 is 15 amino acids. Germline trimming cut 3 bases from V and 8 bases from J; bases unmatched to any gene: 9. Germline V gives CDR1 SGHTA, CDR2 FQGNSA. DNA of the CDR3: TGTGCCAGCAGCTTTCATCAGGGGGCGTATGAGCCCCAGCATTTT. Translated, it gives CASSFHQGAYEPQHF.

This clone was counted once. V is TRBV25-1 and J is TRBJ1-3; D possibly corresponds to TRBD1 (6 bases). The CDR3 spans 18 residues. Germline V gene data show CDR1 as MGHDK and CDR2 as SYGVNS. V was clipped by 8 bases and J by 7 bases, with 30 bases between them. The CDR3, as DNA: TGTGCCAGCTCCAGCAGGGGAATGTGGGACCGGGAGGGGAACACCATATATTTT. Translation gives CASSSRGMWDREGNTIYF.

The chain's CDR3 is CASSFSSYGYTF. In DNA form, the CDR3 reads TGTGCCAGCAGCTTTAGTAGCTATGGCTACACCTTC. The V gene is TRBV7-2, the J gene TRBJ1-2; unclear D gene. V was shortened by 3 bases and J by 4 bases, with 6 bases between the two germline ends. The germline CDR1 and CDR2 sequences are SGHTA and FQGNSA. The CDR3 length is 12 residues.

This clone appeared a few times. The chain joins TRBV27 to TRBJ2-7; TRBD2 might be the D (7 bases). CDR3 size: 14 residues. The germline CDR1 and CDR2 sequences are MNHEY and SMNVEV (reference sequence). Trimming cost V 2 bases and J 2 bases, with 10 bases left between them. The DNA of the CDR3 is TGTGCCAGCAGTTTAGTGGGGGGGCCCTACGAGCAGTACTTC. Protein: CASSLVGGPYEQYF.

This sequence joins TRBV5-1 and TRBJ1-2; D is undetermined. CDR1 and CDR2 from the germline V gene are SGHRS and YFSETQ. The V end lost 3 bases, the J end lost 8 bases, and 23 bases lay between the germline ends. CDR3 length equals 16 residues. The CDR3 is CASSSDPGREARGYTF. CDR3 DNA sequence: TGCGCCAGCAGCTCCGACCCGGGGAGGGAGGCTCGAGGCTACACCTTC.